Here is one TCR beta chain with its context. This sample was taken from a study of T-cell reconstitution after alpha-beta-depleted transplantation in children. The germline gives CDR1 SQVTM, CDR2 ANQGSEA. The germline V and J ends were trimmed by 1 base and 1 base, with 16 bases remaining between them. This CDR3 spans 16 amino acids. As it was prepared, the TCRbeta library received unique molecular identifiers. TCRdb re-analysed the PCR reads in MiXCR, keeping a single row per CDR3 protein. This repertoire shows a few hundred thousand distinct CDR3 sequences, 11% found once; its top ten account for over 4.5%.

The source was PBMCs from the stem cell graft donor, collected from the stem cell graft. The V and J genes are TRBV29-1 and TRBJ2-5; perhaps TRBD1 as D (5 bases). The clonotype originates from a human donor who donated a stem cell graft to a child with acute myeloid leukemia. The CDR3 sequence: CSVEGSGPGPQETQYF. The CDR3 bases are TGCAGCGTTGAAGGATCGGGTCCAGGGCCCCAAGAGACCCAGTACTTC.